The 32 T cell receptor beta chains below were found in one sample sequenced in a study of regulatory T cells in long-lasting Graves disease. Arm-PCR of CDR3 regions and iRepertoire HTBI primers were used to build TCR beta libraries. TCRdb independently ran MiXCR on the multiplex PCR reads; one entry per CDR3 protein. The sample lists 400,000 to 500,000 distinct CDR3 sequences; less than 25% were seen once. Time point here: persistent/refractory GD, antithyroid drugs over 5 years with positive TRAb. Generation of the TCR library employed RNA extracted from PBMCs. This material consisted of peripheral blood mononuclear cells (PBMCs), taken when the disease was refractory, from a patient treated with antithyroid drugs. The receptors were gathered from a female donor with Graves disease.

This clonotype was detected a few times. This chain uses TRBV6-5 with TRBJ2-7; 8 nucleotides align to TRBD2. V dropped 0 bases and J dropped 6; count of bases not matched to a gene: 4. The V gene's germline CDR1 is MNHEY and CDR2 SVGAGI. The CDR3 loop spans 14 amino acids. This CDR3 is CASSYSREGSEQYF. DNA of the CDR3: TGTGCCAGCAGTTACTCCCGGGAGGGCAGCGAGCAGTACTTC.

This clonotype turned up a few times. This rearrangement joins TRBV20-1 to TRBJ2-2; the D gene is possibly TRBD2 (6 bases). The length of the CDR3 is 15 residues. The germline V and J ends were trimmed by 1 base and 4 bases, with 13 bases remaining between them. Germline V gives CDR1 DFQATT, CDR2 SNEGSKA (reference sequence). CDR3 in amino acids: CSARGVGGVTGELFF. The CDR3 DNA reads as TGCAGTGCTAGAGGCGTCGGCGGGGTCACCGGGGAGCTGTTTTTT.

This clonotype was counted ten times or more. The gene calls are TRBV10-3 and TRBJ1-3; D unclear. The ends were cut back, 3 bases at V and 0 bases at J, with 9 bases in the middle. The CDR3 length is 15 residues. Germline V gene lookup returns CDR1 ENHRY and CDR2 SYGVKD. The CDR3 here is CAISDSTHSGNTIYF. In DNA form, the CDR3 reads TGTGCCATCAGTGACAGTACACACTCTGGAAACACCATATATTTT.

This clonotype was observed at least ten times. This chain connects TRBV28 to TRBJ2-7; 7 nucleotides agree with TRBD2. Losses at the gene ends were 3 bases for V and 4 bases for J; bases not matched to a gene: 6. Germline CDR1 is MDHEN and CDR2 is SYDVKM. This CDR3 has 14 amino acids. The chain's CDR3 is CASSFPGGTYEQYF. In DNA form, the CDR3 reads TGTGCCAGCAGTTTTCCGGGAGGCACTTACGAGCAGTACTTC.

This clonotype was picked up a small number of times. J is TRBJ1-1 and V is TRBV6-1; D call uncertain. The length of the CDR3 is 13 residues. V was shortened by 5 bases and J by 11 bases, with 18 bases between the two germline ends. Germline-derived CDR1 and CDR2 are MNHNS and SASEGT. CDR3 coding DNA: TGTGCCAGCAGTAAGTCCCGGGTCCTTGATGCTTTCTTT. The encoded protein is CASSKSRVLDAFF.

There are a few counts of this clonotype. The chain links TRBV6-1 to TRBJ1-2; unclear D gene. Germline loops: CDR1 MNHNS, CDR2 SASEGT. V was trimmed by 2 bases and J by 5 bases, leaving 6 bases between them. The CDR3 has 12 residues. The CDR3, as DNA: TGTGCCAGCAGTGAATACAGTTATGGCTACACCTTC. Protein sequence: CASSEYSYGYTF.

This chain joins TRBV27 and TRBJ2-7, with D unresolved. There are 13 residues in the CDR3. Germline V gene lookup returns CDR1 MNHEY and CDR2 SMNVEV (reference sequence). V lost 6 bases to trimming and J lost 2 bases, with 11 bases between them. This CDR3 reads CASSGRSAYEQYF. The CDR3 DNA reads as TGTGCCAGCAGCGGACGGTCAGCCTACGAGCAGTACTTC.

This clonotype was observed many times. The rearrangement joins TRBV27 to TRBJ1-2, with a weak D call TRBD1 (5 bases). Trimming took off 3 bases at V and 3 bases at J, with 8 bases between the two ends. Germline V lookup: CDR1 MNHEY, CDR2 SMNVEV (reference sequence). The CDR3 runs 13 residues. The CDR3, as DNA: TGTGCCAGCAGTTTGCAGGGAGACTATGGCTACACCTTC. Protein sequence: CASSLQGDYGYTF.

V usage is TRBV7-6 and J usage is TRBJ2-7; 11 nucleotides align to TRBD1. This CDR3 has 14 residues. V was pared by 5 bases and J by 4 bases, with 4 bases of the junction left unmatched. In germline, CDR1 is SGHVS, CDR2 FNYEAQ. This CDR3 reads CASSARDRGYEQYF. The CDR3 DNA is TGTGCCAGCAGCGCCCGGGACAGGGGGTACGAGCAGTACTTC.

This clonotype was seen a handful of times. V gene TRBV20-1 combines with J gene TRBJ2-7; tentative D call: TRBD2 (5 bases). The CDR3 is 15 residues long. Germline lookup yields CDR1 DFQATT and CDR2 SNEGSKA (reference sequence). V gave up 4 bases and J gave up 0 bases, with 16 bases separating them. The chain's CDR3 is CSANEIALSSYEQYF. CDR3 nucleotide sequence: TGCAGTGCTAACGAAATAGCGTTGAGCTCCTACGAGCAGTACTTC.

This clonotype was seen a handful of times. The genes are TRBV5-6 and TRBJ2-5, with D perhaps matching TRBD2 (6 bases). The V gene's germline CDR1 is SGHDT and CDR2 YYEEEE. This CDR3 has 18 amino acids. Between the trimmed V and J ends, which lost 0 bases and 3 bases, there was a span of 21 bases. CDR3 protein: CASSLGGLAPPREETQYF. As DNA, the CDR3 is TGTGCCAGCAGCTTGGGGGGACTTGCTCCCCCTCGAGAAGAGACCCAGTACTTC.

This clonotype has a count of ten or more. This chain links TRBV3-1 with TRBJ1-1; possibly TRBD1 for D (5 bases). Germline V gene lookup returns CDR1 LGHDT and CDR2 YNNKEL (reference sequence). The CDR3 runs 15 residues. The ends were cut back, 5 bases at V and 0 bases at J, with 13 bases in the middle. CDR3 residues: CASSESGHLNTEAFF. In DNA, the CDR3 is TGTGCCAGCAGCGAATCTGGACACCTGAACACTGAAGCTTTCTTT.

In its sample, this clonotype was seen a few times. This may arise from a read error, as a much more abundant clone is one base away. The CDR3 loop reads CASSYPPTGMAEAFF. The CDR3 DNA reads as TGTGCCAGCAGTTACCCCCCGACAGGGATGGCTGAAGCTTTCTTT. This rearrangement joins TRBV6-2 or TRBV6-3 to TRBJ1-1; 7 positions match TRBD1. Looked up from germline, CDR1 is MNHEY and CDR2 is SVGEGT. The CDR3 extends over 15 amino acids. The trim removed 2 bases at V and 6 bases at J, leaving 9 bases unmatched.

There are many counts of this clonotype. Written as DNA, the CDR3 is TGTGCCAGCAGTGTACAGGGGAACTATGGCTACACCTTC. Protein: CASSVQGNYGYTF. The J gene is TRBJ1-2, the V gene TRBV6-1; 7 bases line up with TRBD1. Germline-derived CDR1 and CDR2 are MNHNS and SASEGT. The J segment lost 2 bases and the V segment lost 4 bases, leaving 1 base of the junction unmatched. There are 13 residues in the CDR3.

A remark on this clonotype: An end of the junction does not agree with germline; a read error may underlie this. The chain uses TRBV14 and TRBJ2-5; 10 bases map to TRBD2. The CDR3 spans 16 residues. The V gene's germline CDR1 is SGHDN and CDR2 FVKESK. CDR3 DNA: TGTGCCAGCAGTCAAAGCAGGACTAGCGGTCGTACGGCCCAGTACTTT. Residues: CASSQSRTSGRTAQYF.

This clonotype was counted ten times or more. The V gene is TRBV9, the J gene TRBJ2-5; 8 bases match TRBD2. CDR1 and CDR2 from the germline V gene are SGDLS and YYNGEE. This CDR3 contains 14 residues. V was pared by 0 bases and J by 7 bases, with 5 bases of the junction left unmatched. The CDR3 protein is CASSVGDSGTTQYF. CDR3 nucleotides: TGTGCCAGCAGCGTAGGGGATAGCGGGACGACCCAGTACTTC.

For this clonotype: With a much larger clone just one base away, this may be a read error. Since the CDR3 does not end with the conserved phenylalanine or tryptophan, this likely comes from a read error. The chain combines TRBV2 with TRBJ2-7; D gene unclear. Germline V gives CDR1 SNHLY, CDR2 FYNNEI. This CDR3 region has 14 residues. Between the trimmed V and J ends, which lost 5 bases and 3 bases, there was a span of 14 bases. CDR3 in DNA: TGTGCCAGCAGTCCCGAGACGGGCAACTACGAGCAGTACCTC. Translating gives CASSPETGNYEQYL.

This clonotype occurred many times. V and J are TRBV6-5 and TRBJ2-5; D unresolved. Per germline, CDR1 MNHEY and CDR2 SVGAGI. V was pared by 0 bases and J by 5 bases, with 10 bases between. The CDR3 has 14 amino acids. The CDR3: CASSYSIARETQYF. CDR3 DNA: TGTGCCAGCAGTTACTCGATAGCCCGCGAGACCCAGTACTTC.

This sequence joins TRBV11-1 and TRBJ2-7; 12 bases line up with TRBD2. The germline V gene encodes CDR1 SGHAT and CDR2 FQDESV (reference sequence). The CDR3 runs to 17 residues. With 5 bases clipped from V and 4 bases from J, the junction kept 12 bases outside the gene matches. The chain's CDR3 is CASSPRASGRAHYEQYF. The CDR3, as DNA: TGTGCCAGCAGCCCCCGGGCTAGCGGGAGGGCCCATTACGAGCAGTACTTC.

This clonotype has just one count. The J gene is TRBJ2-3, the V gene TRBV14, with D perhaps matching TRBD2 (5 bases). Germline V gene sequence: CDR1 SGHDN, CDR2 FVKESK. Trimming left V 0 bases short and J 0 bases short, with 13 bases between. The CDR3 has 17 residues. Written as DNA, the CDR3 is TGTGCCAGCAGCCAAGATACCGGTAGCGTCAGCACAGATACGCAGTATTTT. Protein product: CASSQDTGSVSTDTQYF.

This clonotype was detected many times. J is TRBJ2-2 and V is TRBV6-2 or TRBV6-3; 14 bases agree with TRBD2. This CDR3 spans 18 amino acids. Trimming at V came to 0 bases and at J to 0 bases, leaving 0 bases not matched to a gene. The germline V gene encodes CDR1 MNHEY and CDR2 SVGEGT. The CDR3, as DNA: TGTGCCAGCAGTTACTCGACTAGCGGGAGGGCGAACACCGGGGAGCTGTTTTTT. Protein: CASSYSTSGRANTGELFF.

This clonotype was counted a few times. This rearrangement joins TRBV29-1 to TRBJ1-2, with TRBD1 matching over 12 bases. Germline values: CDR1 SQVTM, CDR2 ANQGSEA. CDR3 length: 16 residues. Trimming cost V 7 bases and J 4 bases; bases outside gene matches: 13. CDR3: CSASGDRGRKGYGYTF. CDR3 DNA: TGCAGCGCCTCAGGGGACAGGGGGCGTAAGGGCTATGGCTACACCTTC. The whole variable domain, remainder taken from reference TRBV29-1 and TRBJ1-2, is SAVISQKPSRDICQRGTSLTIQCQVDSQVTMMFWYRQQPGQSLTLIATANQGSEATYESGFVIDKFPISRPNLTFSTLTVSNMSPEDSSIYLCSASGDRGRKGYGYTFGSGTRLTVV.

J is TRBJ2-1 and V is TRBV19; 9 bases fit TRBD1. The V segment lost 9 bases and the J segment 1 base; nucleotides outside the gene matches: 7. CDR3 length equals 15 residues. Germline V gene lookup returns CDR1 LNHDA and CDR2 SQIVND (reference sequence). The CDR3 is CASNLGQGSYNEQFF. Written as DNA, the CDR3 is TGTGCCAGCAATCTGGGACAGGGATCCTACAATGAGCAGTTCTTC.

The J gene is TRBJ2-3, the V gene TRBV27; 9 bases align to TRBD1. Germline V gene data show CDR1 as MNHEY and CDR2 as SMNVEV (reference sequence). Trimming cost V 6 bases and J 6 bases; bases outside gene matches: 13. The CDR3 has 16 residues. CDR3 coding DNA: TGTGCCAGCAGACAGCGGGACAGGGTAATCGGGGATACGCAGTATTTT. Its translation is CASRQRDRVIGDTQYF.

The CDR3 region has the DNA TGCGCCAGCAGGAACCAGATGGATGGCTACACCTTC. It yields the protein CASRNQMDGYTF. V gene TRBV5-1 combines with J gene TRBJ1-2; D is ambiguous. The CDR3 has 12 residues. V dropped 5 bases and J dropped 6 bases, with 11 bases sitting between them. CDR1 is SGHRS and CDR2 is YFSETQ in the germline V gene.

Ten or more counts support this clonotype. The rearrangement uses TRBV30 and TRBJ2-7, with a possible D match to TRBD2 (6 bases). Germline CDR1 GTSNPN, CDR2 SVGIG (reference sequence). This CDR3 spans 15 amino acids. Trimming shortened V by 1 base and J by 3 bases, and 16 bases separated the two germline ends. The CDR3 spells CAWSAYWDGGYEQYF. The CDR3 DNA reads TGTGCCTGGAGTGCTTACTGGGACGGGGGCTACGAGCAGTACTTC.

This clonotype was seen more than once but under ten times. J is TRBJ1-5 and V is TRBV19, with D perhaps TRBD1 (6 bases). Trimming cost V 6 bases and J 1 base, with 13 bases left between them. This CDR3 region has 15 residues. The germline CDR1 and CDR2 sequences are LNHDA and SQIVND (reference sequence). CDR3 in DNA: TGTGCCAGTAGGGACAGCCTATCCAGCAATCAGCCCCAGCATTTT. This sequence encodes CASRDSLSSNQPQHF. Using reference TRBV19 and TRBJ1-5 for the parts outside the CDR3, the full variable domain is DGGITQSPKYLFRKEGQNVTLSCEQNLNHDAMYWYRQDPGQGLRLIYYSQIVNDFQKGDIAEGYSVSREKKESFPLTVTSAQKNPTAFYLCASRDSLSSNQPQHFGDGTRLSIL.

As for this clonotype: A much larger clone lies a single base off, so this may be a read error. The genes are TRBV20-1 and TRBJ2-1; 7 nucleotides line up with TRBD2. The CDR3 covers 15 residues. Trimming removed 2 bases from V and 10 bases from J; junction bases left unmatched: 14. In germline, CDR1 is DFQATT, CDR2 SNEGSKA (reference sequence). The CDR3 protein is CSARPFAGVGYEQFF. DNA for the CDR3: TGCAGTGCTAGACCATTTGCGGGAGTAGGCTACGAGCAGTTCTTC.

This clonotype was detected only a few times. V is TRBV10-1 and J is TRBJ1-1; tentative D call: TRBD1 (5 bases). With 0 bases removed from V and 7 bases from J, the gap between germline ends came to 18 bases. This CDR3 contains 16 residues. The V gene's germline CDR1 is WNHNN and CDR2 SYGVQD (reference sequence). The CDR3 nucleotides read TGCGCCAGCAGTGAGTCGGCGGGGGGGGAAACAATTGAAGCTTTCTTT. As protein: CASSESAGGETIEAFF.

This clonotype was detected only a few times. The genes are TRBV27 and TRBJ2-4; 9 bases line up with TRBD2. V trimming: 5 bases; J trimming: 1 base; junction bases outside the gene matches: 12. Germline CDR1 is MNHEY and CDR2 is SMNVEV (reference sequence). CDR3 length equals 18 residues. Written as DNA, the CDR3 is TGTGCCAGCAGTCCCCCGGCTAGCGGGACGGGGGCCAAAAACATTCAGTACTTC. Residues: CASSPPASGTGAKNIQYF.

This chain joins TRBV3-1 and TRBJ2-7; TRBD2 matches 8 bases. The CDR3 runs to 14 residues. Looked up from germline, CDR1 is LGHDT and CDR2 is YNNKEL (reference sequence). V dropped 3 bases and J dropped 4; count of bases not matched to a gene: 5. The CDR3 nucleotides are TGTGCCAGCAGCCACGGACCGGGAGGGTACGAGCAGTACTTC. Translated: CASSHGPGGYEQYF.

Points on this clonotype: A much more abundant neighbour one base away suggests this may be a read error. The gene calls are TRBV27 and TRBJ1-4; the match to TRBD1 covers 7 bases. The CDR3 has 14 residues. Germline lookup yields CDR1 MNHEY and CDR2 SMNVEV (reference sequence). V trimming: 5 bases; J trimming: 13 bases; junction bases outside the gene matches: 13. As DNA, the CDR3 is TGTGCCAGCAGTCCCGGGACAGAGTCCCATATACTGTTTTTT. Protein sequence: CASSPGTESHILFF.